What follows is one T cell receptor (beta chain) and its context. Vbeta (60) and Jbeta (13) primers were used in the PCR. Generated by immunoSEQ multiplex PCR, the TCRdb table keeps only in-frame clones and is missing some. The sample includes tens of thousands of clones. The source of the sample is a study of cytomegalovirus exposure and HLA in healthy donors. The CDR3 sequence is 12 residues long. Trimming stripped 3 bases from V and 3 bases from J, with 8 bases between. Germline CDR1 is SQVTM and CDR2 is ANQGSEA. V is TRBV29-1 and J is TRBJ1-1; a possible D gene is TRBD1 (5 bases). The clonotype originates from a woman between 25 and 40 years old in good health and CMV-seronegative. Sequenced sample: PBMCs. DNA of the CDR3: TGCAGCGTTGACAGGGAATACACTGAAGCTTTCTTT. Translation gives CSVDREYTEAFF.